The clone carrying this T cell receptor gamma chain is classed as medium-sized. The sample belongs to a study of gamma delta lymphoproliferative disorders and STAT genes. On the study more broadly: For the delta chain, EuroClonality-NGS standard procedure was applied.

TCRdb re-called the multiplex PCR reads using CATT. The data hold over a thousand gamma-chain clones, with 15% to 20% observed a single time. PBMCs from patients and controls supplied the genomic DNA for sequencing. The CDR3 is 11 amino acids. Per the germline V gene, CDR1 is EGSTGY and CDR2 is YDSYTSSV. The junction had 5 bases not matched to a gene; V was cut back by 4 bases and J by 8 bases. Sequencing was done on a sample of blood. This TCR derives from a human donor in good health. V is TRGV4 and J is TRGJ1 or TRGJ2. TCRdb leaves out the J gene; it was filled in here by matching the DNA to germline. Here the CDR3 DNA reads TGTGCCACCTGGGAGAGGCATAAGAAACTCTTT. It is translated as CATWERHKKLF.